Listed here are 9 T cell receptor beta chains from one sample, sequenced in a study of cytomegalovirus exposure and HLA in healthy donors. The PCR employed 60 Vbeta primers together with 13 Jbeta primers. Generated by immunoSEQ multiplex PCR, the TCRdb table keeps only in-frame clones and is missing some. The profile shows under 250,000 clones, 65% to 80% of them singletons. Sample: PBMCs. The source of these receptors is a middle-aged man in good health and CMV-seronegative.

J is TRBJ2-7 and V is TRBV9; 8 nucleotides match TRBD2. The CDR3 spans 16 residues. Germline V CDR1 and CDR2: SGDLS, YYNGEE. V was clipped by 0 bases and J by 4 bases; unmatched bases: 9. CDR3: CASSVASSGYLYEQYF. The CDR3 DNA reads TGTGCCAGCAGCGTAGCTTCTAGCGGGTACCTTTACGAGCAGTACTTC. The full variable domain, in which reference TRBV9 and TRBJ2-7 provide the parts outside the CDR3, is DSGVTQTPKHLITATGQRVTLRCSPRSGDLSVYWYQQSLDQGLQFLIQYYNGEERAKGNILERFSAQQFPDLHSELNLSSLELGDSALYFCASSVASSGYLYEQYFGPGTRLTVT.

CDR3: CASSVVSETGELFF. The CDR3 nucleotides read TGTGCCAGCAGCGTAGTATCCGAGACCGGGGAGCTGTTTTTT. This chain connects TRBV9 to TRBJ2-2; D is unclear. This CDR3 has 14 residues. Trimming shortened V by 0 bases and J by 5 bases, and 8 bases separated the two germline ends. From germline, CDR1 is SGDLS and CDR2 YYNGEE.

This clone was found once. The gene calls are TRBV2 and TRBJ1-6; D remains ambiguous. CDR1 is SNHLY and CDR2 is FYNNEI in the germline V gene. This CDR3 is built from 16 residues. V lost 8 bases and J lost 0, with 14 bases in between. For the CDR3, the DNA is TGTGCCAGCTTTACCCCGGGGAGCTCCTATAATTCACCCCTCCACTTT. Its protein product is CASFTPGSSYNSPLHF. The whole variable domain, remainder taken from reference TRBV2 and TRBJ1-6, is EPEVTQTPSHQVTQMGQEVILRCVPISNHLYFYWYRQILGQKVEFLVSFYNNEISEKSEIFDDQFSVERPDGSNFTLKIRSTKLEDSAMYFCASFTPGSSYNSPLHFGNGTRLTVT.

This clone was counted between two and nine times. The chain recombines TRBV7-3 with TRBJ2-1, with 8 bases identical to TRBD1. V trimming: 5 bases; J trimming: 6 bases; junction bases outside the gene matches: 0. This CDR3 is 12 amino acids long. Germline CDR1 reads SGHTA; CDR2 reads FQGTGA. The CDR3 reads CASSGTGNEQFF. The CDR3 DNA follows: TGTGCCAGCAGCGGGACAGGCAATGAGCAGTTCTTC.

This clone occurred a few times. The gene calls are TRBV21-1 and TRBJ2-5; the table's D gene call, TRBD2, was not cross checked with the DNA. The end of the DNA fits TRBJ2-7 better, so the J call may be wrong. TRBV21-1 is a recognized pseudogene. CDR3 length: 13 amino acids. CDR3 in amino acids: CASSSGTTYEQYF. Written as DNA, the CDR3 is TGTGCCAGCAGCAGTGGGACTACCTACGAGCAGTACTTC.

CDR3 protein: CSVGDRSGGTQYF. CDR3 nucleotide sequence: TGCAGCGTTGGGGATCGGTCCGGGGGTACGCAGTATTTT. The chain carries TRBV29-1 and TRBJ2-3; TRBD2 is a possible D gene (6 bases). This CDR3 contains 13 residues. Trimming cost V 4 bases and J 8 bases, with 16 bases left between them. CDR1 SQVTM and CDR2 ANQGSEA come from the germline V gene.

V usage is TRBV5-8 and J usage is TRBJ1-4; the match to TRBD1 covers 7 bases. The V gene end was trimmed by 5 bases and the J gene end by 0 bases; junction bases not matched to a gene: 13. Germline CDR1 SGHTS, CDR2 YDEGEE. CDR3 size: 18 residues. The CDR3 is CASRPGQVPNPTNEKLFF. In DNA, the CDR3 is TGTGCCAGCAGACCTGGACAGGTCCCAAACCCAACTAATGAAAAACTGTTTTTT.

This clone was seen a few times. The genes are TRBV7-9 and TRBJ2-1, with 7 bases aligning to TRBD2. Trimming cost V 5 bases and J 4 bases; bases outside gene matches: 14. Germline values: CDR1 SEHNR, CDR2 FQNEAQ (reference sequence). CDR3 length: 17 amino acids. The CDR3 loop reads CASSLRPASGLYNEQFF. In DNA, the CDR3 is TGTGCCAGCAGCCTACGGCCTGCTAGCGGTCTTTACAATGAGCAGTTCTTC.

This clone was detected only a few times. The rearrangement joins TRBV28 to TRBJ1-2; D remains unclear. The length of the CDR3 is 13 residues. CDR1 is MDHEN, CDR2 SYDVKM, per germline. V lost 5 bases, J lost 8 bases, and 15 bases lay in between. The CDR3 reads CASSLTQSGGYTF. The CDR3 DNA sequence: TGTGCCAGCAGTCTCACCCAAAGCGGGGGCTACACCTTC.